The 9 T cell receptor beta chains presented below share a single source sample, sequenced in a study of blood T cells in healthy people across ages (dated by TCRdb to the mid-2010s). The method was 5' RACE. A second PCR of 7 to 11 cycles was run with a J-beta primer mix and a sample-barcoded 5' primer. TCRdb applied fastp at Q25 and MiXCR to the public reads, then kept only in-frame beta chains. All rows with the same CDR3 protein become a single entry with the most common DNA and genes. Within this sample are some 1.8 million distinct CDR3 sequences, with approximately 40% of them counted one time only. Clones ranked in the top ten supply approximately 22% of the sample. Sequencing was done on a sample of blood. The source is a human donor in good health.

The chain uses TRBV6-1 and TRBJ2-5; D gene unclear. Germline V gene sequence: CDR1 MNHNS, CDR2 SASEGT. Trimming removed 8 bases at V and 2 bases at J, with 12 bases between. The CDR3 has 13 amino acids. In DNA, the CDR3 is TGTGCCAGCTCTGTGATCCAACAAGAGACCCAGTACTTC. This sequence encodes CASSVIQQETQYF.

The genes are TRBV12-3 or TRBV12-4 and TRBJ2-7, with 7 nucleotides matching TRBD2. J lost 2 bases, V lost 7 bases, and 5 bases had no gene match. CDR3 size: 13 residues. CDR3 protein: CASTWGGAYEQYF. CDR3 nucleotide sequence: TGTGCCAGCACCTGGGGGGGTGCCTACGAGCAGTACTTC.

The gene calls are TRBV20-1 and TRBJ2-5; D is unresolved. CDR3 length: 12 amino acids. V lost 0 bases and J lost 5, with 7 bases in between. CDR1 is DFQATT and CDR2 is SNEGSKA in the germline V gene (reference sequence). CDR3 amino acids: CSARDLGETQYF. Here the CDR3 DNA reads TGCAGTGCTAGAGATCTAGGGGAGACCCAGTACTTC.

The sample holds many counts of this clonotype. This rearrangement joins TRBV6-1 to TRBJ2-7; TRBD2 agrees at 11 bases. Germline V CDR1 and CDR2: MNHNS, SASEGT. V was clipped by 4 bases and J by 2 bases; unmatched bases: 13. The CDR3 runs 18 residues. The CDR3 nucleotides are TGTGCCAGCAGTGGAAGGGTACTAGCGGGGGCTGTAACCTACGAGCAGTACTTC. Translating it yields CASSGRVLAGAVTYEQYF.

The V call is TRBV27, the J call TRBJ2-1; TRBD1 agrees at 7 bases. V shed 6 bases, J shed 8 bases, and the junction held 10 bases outside the gene matches. The germline V gene encodes CDR1 MNHEY and CDR2 SMNVEV (reference sequence). The CDR3 totals 14 residues. CDR3 coding DNA: TGTGCCAGCAGGGGGACAGCTTCCTCGGATGAGCAGTTCTTC. Translating gives CASRGTASSDEQFF.

This rearrangement joins TRBV11-3 to TRBJ2-1, with D possibly matching TRBD2 (6 bases). The V gene's germline CDR1 is SGHNT and CDR2 YENEEA. The V gene lost 5 bases and the J gene lost 8 bases, with 19 bases spanning the gap. This CDR3 is built from 15 residues. Written as DNA, the CDR3 is TGTGCCAGCAGCGAGCAGGGAGGACTCGGAGATGAGCAGTTCTTC. It is translated as CASSEQGGLGDEQFF.

This chain links TRBV20-1 with TRBJ2-7, with TRBD2 matching 10 bases. Germline V CDR1 and CDR2: DFQATT, SNEGSKA (reference sequence). V trimming: 4 bases; J trimming: 6 bases; junction bases outside the gene matches: 15. This CDR3 has 16 amino acids. The CDR3 here is CSATPTHLAGAGEQYF. The CDR3 DNA reads as TGCAGTGCTACCCCAACCCATCTAGCGGGGGCGGGCGAGCAGTACTTC.

The chain links TRBV30 to TRBJ2-3; D may correspond to TRBD1 or TRBD2 (6 bases each). CDR3 length: 14 residues. Trimming left V 0 bases short and J 6 bases short, with 13 bases between. Germline V gene data show CDR1 as GTSNPN and CDR2 as SVGIG (reference sequence). The CDR3 loop reads CAWSVLGGSDTQYF. The DNA for the CDR3 is TGTGCCTGGAGTGTACTCGGGGGCAGTGATACGCAGTATTTT. Complete variable domain (other parts from reference TRBV30 and TRBJ2-3): SQTIHQWPATLVQPVGSPLSLECTVEGTSNPNLYWYRQAAGRGLQLLFYSVGIGQISSEVPQNLSASRPQDRQFILSSKKLLLSDSGFYLCAWSVLGGSDTQYFGPGTRLTVL.

This chain joins TRBV6-6 and TRBJ2-1, with D possibly being TRBD1 (5 bases). The CDR3 length is 14 residues. Germline CDR1 reads MNHNY; CDR2 reads SVGAGI (reference sequence). Trimming took 6 bases from V and 6 from J, leaving 15 bases between them. CDR3 bases: TGTGCCAGCAGGCAGGGTCTTTCATTCAATGAGCAGTTCTTC. This encodes CASRQGLSFNEQFF.